This TCR beta chain derives from a study of T cells in Graves' hyperthyroidism and ophthalmopathy. At the level of the study: At initial diagnosis, before any treatment had begun, peripheral blood was obtained. Study-level results: Most clonotypes expanded in the thyroid (above 0.001) were also present in blood.

CDR3 length: 13 amino acids. Germline V gives CDR1 LNHDA, CDR2 SQIVND (reference sequence). Trimming cost V 9 bases and J 5 bases, with 14 bases left between them. Uncontrolled infection, other autoimmune disease, pregnancy or lactation excluded patients. Using RNA transcripts as the source, TCR beta CDR3 regions were amplified. A first-round RT-PCR of the TCR CDR3 used the HTBI primer set. MiXCR was run by TCRdb on the multiplex PCR reads, yielding one entry per CDR3 protein. The table has about 600,000 distinct CDR3 sequences, approximately 16% seen once. Note on this clonotype: What it binds is not known.

The sequenced sample was blood. This TCR derives from a woman in her thirties or forties with Graves' ophthalmopathy. The V and J genes are TRBV19 and TRBJ1-5; D may be TRBD1 (5 bases). CDR3 bases: TGTGCCAGCAGCCCGGGACCTGATCAGCCCCAGCATTTT. Translated, it gives CASSPGPDQPQHF.